This note documents a single T cell receptor (beta chain) sequence. The data belong to a study of T cell changes during pregnancy in multiple sclerosis. Clones were sequenced by immunoSEQ multiplex PCR, and TCRdb holds only the in-frame ones, with some missing. This sample has 47,000 or so clones, with 70% to 90% found just once. Germline assignment: CDR1 MNHNY and CDR2 SVGAGI (reference sequence). The CDR3 covers 15 residues. The V segment lost 6 bases and the J segment 7 bases; nucleotides outside the gene matches: 11. The clonotype was recovered from a female donor with multiple sclerosis, enrolled in a pregnancy study. The chain has TRBV6-6 and TRBJ1-5; 8 positions match TRBD1. Material: peripheral blood, obtained in the first trimester of pregnancy. This CDR3 is CASSTTGGARQPQHF. The DNA of the CDR3 is TGTGCCAGCAGCACCACAGGGGGTGCCCGACAGCCCCAGCATTTT.